Below, 10 T cell receptor beta chains from the same sample are listed, as sequenced in a study of post-analysis software for immune sequencing data. Unique molecular identifiers tagged the TCR beta cDNA libraries. TCRdb fed the PCR reads into MiXCR, producing one record per CDR3 protein. The sample consists of over 150,000 distinct CDR3 sequences, 35% to 40% of them appearing once. Sequencing used blood, obtained after autologous hematopoietic stem cell transplantation. These receptors originate from a girl under 18 with multiple sclerosis.

J is TRBJ2-1 and V is TRBV20-1, with 16 bases identical to TRBD2. The CDR3 consists of 17 residues. Germline loops: CDR1 DFQATT, CDR2 SNEGSKA (reference sequence). V lost 6 bases, J lost 0 bases, and 5 bases stayed unmatched. CDR3 DNA sequence: TGCAGTGCCCCGGGACTAGCGGGAGGGAACTCCTACAATGAGCAGTTCTTC. Its translation is CSAPGLAGGNSYNEQFF.

The rearrangement uses TRBV7-2 and TRBJ1-2; 8 bases match TRBD1. The junction had 5 bases not matched to a gene; V was cut back by 0 bases and J by 8 bases. The V gene's germline CDR1 is SGHTA and CDR2 FQGNSA. This CDR3 comprises 14 residues. Written as DNA, the CDR3 is TGTGCCAGCAGCTTAGCGCAGGGGGCGTTGGGCTACACCTTC. Amino acids: CASSLAQGALGYTF.

J is TRBJ2-3 and V is TRBV7-9; 11 positions match TRBD2. This CDR3 is 19 amino acids long. The V gene's germline CDR1 is SEHNR and CDR2 FQNEAQ (reference sequence). V shed 0 bases and J 2 bases; nucleotides not matched to a gene: 10. The CDR3 loop reads CASSLALGLAGGNTDTQYF. The CDR3 nucleotides are TGTGCCAGCAGCTTAGCGCTCGGACTAGCGGGCGGGAACACAGATACGCAGTATTTT.

J is TRBJ1-1 and V is TRBV29-1, with D tentatively TRBD1 (6 bases). Germline V gene lookup returns CDR1 SQVTM and CDR2 ANQGSEA. The CDR3 has 13 amino acids. Trimming left V 7 bases short and J 0 bases short, with 12 bases between. DNA for the CDR3: TGCAGCGGAAAGACAGGTTTGAACACTGAAGCTTTCTTT. Protein product: CSGKTGLNTEAFF.

This clonotype was observed a few times. The CDR3 reads CASSHPRGEQYF. The CDR3 coding sequence is TGTGCCAGCAGCCATCCAAGGGGCGAGCAGTACTTC. The chain carries TRBV7-9 and TRBJ2-7; D possibly corresponds to TRBD1 (5 bases). The CDR3 has 12 residues. Between the trimmed V and J ends, which lost 5 bases and 6 bases, there was a span of 11 bases. The germline V gene has CDR1 SEHNR and CDR2 FQNEAQ (reference sequence).

This clonotype was seen at least ten times. The rearrangement links TRBV5-1 to TRBJ1-1; 8 bases are a match to TRBD1. Looked up from germline, CDR1 is SGHRS and CDR2 is YFSETQ. V trimming: 4 bases; J trimming: 1 base; junction bases outside the gene matches: 3. The CDR3 consists of 14 residues. CDR3 nucleotides: TGCGCCAGCAGCCCCCAGGGGGCGAACACTGAAGCTTTCTTT. Translating it yields CASSPQGANTEAFF.

This clonotype occurred a few times. The gene calls are TRBV12-3 or TRBV12-4 and TRBJ2-2; TRBD2 might be the D (6 bases). Trimming cost V 2 bases and J 2 bases, with 12 bases left between them. The CDR3 has 16 amino acids. The CDR3 region has the DNA TGTGCCAGCAGTTTATTCATCGGGGGTAACACCGGGGAGCTGTTTTTT. Translating gives CASSLFIGGNTGELFF.

The genes are TRBV21-1 and TRBJ2-3; the table assigns TRBD2, which was not confirmed against the DNA. TRBV21-1 is a recognized pseudogene. The CDR3 covers 16 residues. In nucleotides, the CDR3 is TGTGCCAGCAGCAAAGCTGGACTAGCGGGAGTGGATACGCAGTATTTT. Its protein product is CASSKAGLAGVDTQYF.

V usage is TRBV29-1 and J usage is TRBJ2-7; unclear D gene. Germline lookup yields CDR1 SQVTM and CDR2 ANQGSEA. V shed 4 bases and J shed 2 bases, with 9 bases lying between them. The CDR3 is 12 amino acids. The chain's CDR3 is CSVGTPPYEQYF. The CDR3, as DNA: TGCAGCGTTGGTACACCTCCCTACGAGCAGTACTTC.

The V call is TRBV12-5, the J call TRBJ2-1; D gene ambiguous. The J call may be faulty, since TRBJ2-7 better matches the DNA end. The CDR3 extends over 17 amino acids. Looked up from germline, CDR1 is LGHNT and CDR2 is FRNRAP. The CDR3 DNA reads as TGTGCTAGTGGTTTGGAGTCCTCCGCGCGCGTCTACAATGAGCAGTACTTC. Residues: CASGLESSARVYNEQYF.